Following are 21 T cell receptor beta chains from one sample sequenced in a study of cytomegalovirus exposure and HLA in healthy donors. 60 Vbeta and 13 Jbeta primers were used in PCR. TCRdb's table, derived via immunoSEQ multiplex PCR, lists solely in-frame clones and lacks some. Here the sample spans fewer than 250,000 clones, roughly 77% being singletons. Sequenced sample: PBMCs. Receptor source: a male donor in good health and CMV-seropositive.

The chain has TRBV28 and TRBJ2-5, with TRBD2 matching 10 bases. This CDR3 has 17 amino acids. The trim removed 6 bases at V and 5 bases at J, leaving 15 bases unmatched. CDR1 is MDHEN and CDR2 is SYDVKM in the germline V gene. In nucleotides, the CDR3 is TGTGCCAGCAGCCCTTGGGGTAGCGGGAGGAAAACGGAGACCCAGTACTTC. Translated, it gives CASSPWGSGRKTETQYF.

V usage is TRBV7-6 and J usage is TRBJ1-2, with 8 bases lining up with TRBD1. CDR3 length: 17 residues. V gave up 7 bases and J gave up 3 bases; unmatched junction bases: 16. The germline V gene encodes CDR1 SGHVS and CDR2 FNYEAQ. CDR3 bases: TGTGCCAGCAACTCAAACAGGGGGGCAGGGGGAGACTATGGCTACACCTTC. Protein: CASNSNRGAGGDYGYTF.

The J gene is TRBJ1-1, the V gene TRBV28, with D maybe TRBD1 (5 bases). CDR1 and CDR2 (germline): MDHEN, SYDVKM. V was shortened by 6 bases and J by 8 bases, with 19 bases between the two germline ends. This CDR3 has 14 amino acids. The CDR3 nucleotides are TGTGCCAGCAGACCCGGGGGTACAGCTCGCGAAGCTTTCTTT. This translates into CASRPGGTAREAFF.

The chain recombines TRBV6-5 with TRBJ1-2, with D uncertain. Germline CDR1 reads MNHEY; CDR2 reads SVGAGI. The CDR3 is made up of 14 amino acids. V lost 7 bases and J 3 bases, leaving 15 bases between the germline ends. The CDR3 sequence is CASNLEGWDYGYTF. CDR3 DNA sequence: TGTGCCAGCAATTTAGAGGGATGGGACTATGGCTACACCTTC.

The rearrangement uses TRBV9 and TRBJ2-1, with D perhaps TRBD2 (6 bases). The V gene lost 0 bases and the J gene lost 9 bases, with 16 bases spanning the gap. Germline CDR1 is SGDLS and CDR2 is YYNGEE. The CDR3 has 15 amino acids. This chain's CDR3 is CASSVDGSRLGEQFF. In nucleotides, the CDR3 is TGTGCCAGCAGCGTAGACGGGAGTAGGTTAGGTGAGCAGTTCTTC.

The chain links TRBV7-3 to TRBJ2-1; 10 nucleotides agree with TRBD2. The CDR3 totals 15 residues. With V trimmed by 5 bases and J by 8 bases, 9 bases remained unmatched. Germline values: CDR1 SGHTA, CDR2 FQGTGA. The CDR3 sequence is CASSTTLAGADEQFF. CDR3 sequence (DNA): TGTGCCAGCAGCACTACCCTAGCGGGAGCGGATGAGCAGTTCTTC.

The chain employs TRBV7-6 and TRBJ1-1; TRBD1 matches at 7 bases. Germline CDR1 and CDR2: SGHVS and FNYEAQ. Losses at the gene ends were 2 bases for V and 7 bases for J; bases not matched to a gene: 4. CDR3 length equals 13 residues. This chain's CDR3 is CASSLYRGNEAFF. Here the CDR3 DNA reads TGTGCCAGCAGCTTATACAGGGGAAATGAAGCTTTCTTT.

V and J are TRBV6-5 and TRBJ1-2; perhaps TRBD1 as D (6 bases). Trimming removed 8 bases from V and 7 bases from J, with 17 bases in between. CDR3 length equals 13 residues. Germline V CDR1 and CDR2: MNHEY, SVGAGI. The CDR3 loop is CASEEQGWSGYTF. In DNA form, the CDR3 reads TGTGCCAGCGAAGAACAGGGTTGGTCTGGCTACACCTTC.

Only a few counts were recorded for this clone. The gene calls are TRBV4-2 and TRBJ2-5; 8 nucleotides agree with TRBD2. Germline loops: CDR1 LGHNA, CDR2 YNFKEQ. CDR3 length: 16 residues. V was clipped by 5 bases and J by 10 bases; unmatched bases: 18. CDR3 DNA: TGTGCCAGCAGCTCCACCTCTAGGCTAGCGGCGGGAGGCCAGTACTTC. It codes for CASSSTSRLAAGGQYF.

This chain uses TRBV5-1 with TRBJ2-7; 11 bases match TRBD2. Germline assignment: CDR1 SGHRS and CDR2 YFSETQ. CDR3 size: 15 residues. With 0 bases clipped from V and 7 bases from J, the junction kept 6 bases outside the gene matches. The CDR3 region is CASSLVASGGYEQYF. The CDR3 coding sequence is TGCGCCAGCAGCTTGGTGGCTAGCGGGGGGTATGAGCAGTACTTC.

The J gene is TRBJ2-7, the V gene TRBV28; 7 bases agree with TRBD2. This CDR3 is 14 amino acids long. The V segment lost 3 bases and the J segment 2 bases; nucleotides outside the gene matches: 4. CDR1 and CDR2 from the germline V gene are MDHEN and SYDVKM. CDR3 sequence reads: CASSFSGSPYEQYF. DNA for the CDR3: TGTGCCAGCAGTTTTAGCGGGTCCCCCTACGAGCAGTACTTC.

This clone was observed a handful of times. The chain links TRBV19 to TRBJ1-5, with 9 positions matching TRBD1. Germline CDR1 is LNHDA and CDR2 is SQIVND (reference sequence). The CDR3 totals 14 residues. Trimming cost V 2 bases and J 5 bases; bases outside gene matches: 1. Here the CDR3 DNA reads TGTGCCAGTAGTATAACAGGGGGCGATCAGCCCCAGCATTTT. This gives the protein CASSITGGDQPQHF.

The gene calls are TRBV28 and TRBJ2-3, with D maybe TRBD1 (5 bases). The CDR3 runs 11 residues. Germline V gives CDR1 MDHEN, CDR2 SYDVKM. Trimming removed 5 bases from V and 9 bases from J, with 9 bases in between. The CDR3 region is CASSVGLTQYF. CDR3 bases: TGTGCCAGCAGTGTGGGGCTAACGCAGTATTTT.

This clone has a single count. Distinct nucleotide sequences in the sample also encode this CDR3. This chain joins TRBV19 and TRBJ1-1; the D is unclear. The CDR3 totals 12 residues. Trimming left V 6 bases short and J 1 base short, with 6 bases between. Germline CDR1 and CDR2: LNHDA and SQIVND (reference sequence). CDR3 nucleotides: TGTGCCAGTAGCCCGAGGAACACTGAAGCTTTCTTT. It yields the protein CASSPRNTEAFF.

This clone was detected only a few times. The genes are TRBV5-1 and TRBJ2-7; TRBD1 might be the D (5 bases). CDR1 and CDR2 from the germline V gene are SGHRS and YFSETQ. CDR3 length equals 14 residues. The ends were cut back, 3 bases at V and 10 bases at J, with 20 bases in the middle. Here the CDR3 reads CASSSTAGLGDQYF. The CDR3 DNA follows: TGCGCCAGCAGCTCGACCGCAGGGCTTGGCGACCAGTACTTC.

The chain is built from TRBV7-2 and TRBJ2-7, with 9 bases lining up with TRBD2. CDR3 length: 15 residues. Looked up from germline, CDR1 is SGHTA and CDR2 is FQGNSA. The V gene end was trimmed by 5 bases and the J gene end by 0 bases; junction bases not matched to a gene: 5. In DNA form, the CDR3 reads TGTGCCAGCAGCCGAAGTAGCGGGAGCTCCTACGAGCAGTACTTC. This codes for CASSRSSGSSYEQYF.

This clone was observed once. This rearrangement joins TRBV19 to TRBJ2-7; 10 bases line up with TRBD1. V gave up 6 bases and J gave up 7 bases; unmatched junction bases: 12. Germline V gene sequence: CDR1 LNHDA, CDR2 SQIVND (reference sequence). This CDR3 is 15 amino acids long. The CDR3 sequence is CASRDRGNSLGEQYF. The CDR3 DNA reads as TGTGCCAGTAGGGACAGGGGGAATTCGTTGGGGGAGCAGTACTTC.

The genes are TRBV6-6 and TRBJ2-5, with D perhaps TRBD1 (6 bases). CDR1 and CDR2 from the germline V gene are MNHNY and SVGAGI (reference sequence). The CDR3 length is 12 residues. The germline V and J ends were trimmed by 5 bases and 5 bases, with 9 bases remaining between them. Written as DNA, the CDR3 is TGTGCCAGCAGTCAGGGGTGGGAGACCCAGTACTTC. Its translation: CASSQGWETQYF.

This sequence joins TRBV28 and TRBJ2-6, with a weak D call TRBD2 (6 bases). The CDR3 is 15 amino acids. Germline V gives CDR1 MDHEN, CDR2 SYDVKM. V gave up 1 base and J gave up 2 bases, with 6 bases separating them. The CDR3 sequence: CASSLSGAGANVLTF. CDR3 sequence (DNA): TGTGCCAGCAGTTTATCGGGGGCTGGGGCCAACGTCCTGACTTTC.

V usage is TRBV28 and J usage is TRBJ2-7; TRBD2 matches at 9 bases. Germline V lookup: CDR1 MDHEN, CDR2 SYDVKM. The CDR3 contains 15 residues. J gave up 3 bases and V 2 bases, and 5 bases lay outside the gene matches. The chain's CDR3 is CASSLPRLAVYEQYF. The CDR3 region has the DNA TGTGCCAGCAGTTTACCTCGACTAGCGGTCTACGAGCAGTACTTC.

J is TRBJ1-2 and V is TRBV21-1; TRBD1 is the table's D call and was not checked against the DNA. TRBV21-1 has pseudogene status. The CDR3 runs 15 residues. The CDR3 here is CASSPGTGGPNGYTF. Written as DNA, the CDR3 is TGTGCCAGCAGCCCCGGGACAGGGGGTCCCAACGGCTACACCTTC.